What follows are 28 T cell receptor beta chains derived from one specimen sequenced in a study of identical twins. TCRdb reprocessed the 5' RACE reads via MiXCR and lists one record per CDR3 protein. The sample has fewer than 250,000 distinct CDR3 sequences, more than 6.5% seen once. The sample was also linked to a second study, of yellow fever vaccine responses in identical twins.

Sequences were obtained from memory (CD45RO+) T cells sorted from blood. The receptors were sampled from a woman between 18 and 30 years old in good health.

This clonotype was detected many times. This CDR3 reads CSARGLGANVLTF. As DNA, the CDR3 is TGCAGTGCTAGGGGCCTCGGGGCCAACGTCCTGACTTTC. The chain links TRBV20-1 to TRBJ2-6; D gene unclear. V was clipped by 3 bases and J by 4 bases, with 7 bases between them. CDR3 length: 13 amino acids. Looked up from germline, CDR1 is DFQATT and CDR2 is SNEGSKA (reference sequence).

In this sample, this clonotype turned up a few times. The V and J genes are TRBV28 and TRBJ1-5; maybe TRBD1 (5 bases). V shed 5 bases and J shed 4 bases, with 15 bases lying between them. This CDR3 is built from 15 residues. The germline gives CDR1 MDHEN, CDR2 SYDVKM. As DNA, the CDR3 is TGTGCCAGCAGTCCGGGACGCCGGGGAAATCAGCCCCAGCATTTT. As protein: CASSPGRRGNQPQHF.

In DNA, the CDR3 is TGCAGTGCTAGATGGGGCGAGCGGGGGGACAATGAGCAGTTCTTC. Translation gives CSARWGERGDNEQFF. The chain employs TRBV20-1 and TRBJ2-1, with 9 positions matching TRBD2. Trimming removed 2 bases from V and 5 bases from J; junction bases left unmatched: 7. The CDR3 totals 15 residues. In germline, CDR1 is DFQATT, CDR2 SNEGSKA (reference sequence).

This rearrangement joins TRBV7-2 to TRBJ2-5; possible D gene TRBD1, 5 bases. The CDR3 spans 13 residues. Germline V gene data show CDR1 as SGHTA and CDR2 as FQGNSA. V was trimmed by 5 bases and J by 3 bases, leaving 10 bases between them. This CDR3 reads CASSESGKETQYF. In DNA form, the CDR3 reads TGTGCCAGCAGCGAGTCAGGGAAAGAGACCCAGTACTTC. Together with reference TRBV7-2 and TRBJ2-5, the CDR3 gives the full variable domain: GAGVSQSPSNKVTEKGKDVELRCDPISGHTALYWYRQSLGQGLEFLIYFQGNSAPDKSGLPSDRFSAERTGGSVSTLTIQRTQQEDSAVYLCASSESGKETQYFGPGTRLLVL.

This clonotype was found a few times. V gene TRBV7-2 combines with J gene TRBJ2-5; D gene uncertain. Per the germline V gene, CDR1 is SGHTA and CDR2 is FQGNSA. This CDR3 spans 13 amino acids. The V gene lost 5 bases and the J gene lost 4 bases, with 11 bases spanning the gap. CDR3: CASSRSSSETQYF. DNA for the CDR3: TGTGCCAGCAGCAGAAGTAGTTCAGAGACCCAGTACTTC.

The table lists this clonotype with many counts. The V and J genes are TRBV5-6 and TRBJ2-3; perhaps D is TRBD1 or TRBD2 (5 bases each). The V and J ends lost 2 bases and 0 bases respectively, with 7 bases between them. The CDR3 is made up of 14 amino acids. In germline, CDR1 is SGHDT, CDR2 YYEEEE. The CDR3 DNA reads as TGTGCCAGCAGCTTTGGGGGAAGCACAGATACGCAGTATTTT. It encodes CASSFGGSTDTQYF.

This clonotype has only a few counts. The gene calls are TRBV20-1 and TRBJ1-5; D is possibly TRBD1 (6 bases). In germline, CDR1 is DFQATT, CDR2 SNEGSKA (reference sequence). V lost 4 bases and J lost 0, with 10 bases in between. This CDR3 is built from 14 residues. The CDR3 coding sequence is TGCAGTGCTAACGACAGGTATAGCAATCAGCCCCAGCATTTT. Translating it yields CSANDRYSNQPQHF.

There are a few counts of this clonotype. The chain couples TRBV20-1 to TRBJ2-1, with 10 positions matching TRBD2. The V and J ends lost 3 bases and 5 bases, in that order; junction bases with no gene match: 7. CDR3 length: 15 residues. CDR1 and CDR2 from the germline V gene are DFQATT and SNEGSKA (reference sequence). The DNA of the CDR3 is TGCAGTGCTAGGAATAGCGGGAGGCCGCACAATGAGCAGTTCTTC. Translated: CSARNSGRPHNEQFF.

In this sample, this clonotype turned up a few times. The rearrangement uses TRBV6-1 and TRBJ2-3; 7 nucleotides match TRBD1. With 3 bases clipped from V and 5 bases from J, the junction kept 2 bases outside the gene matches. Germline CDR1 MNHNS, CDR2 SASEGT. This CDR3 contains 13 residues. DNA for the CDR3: TGTGCCAGCAGTGACTACAGGGGAGATACGCAGTATTTT. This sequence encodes CASSDYRGDTQYF.

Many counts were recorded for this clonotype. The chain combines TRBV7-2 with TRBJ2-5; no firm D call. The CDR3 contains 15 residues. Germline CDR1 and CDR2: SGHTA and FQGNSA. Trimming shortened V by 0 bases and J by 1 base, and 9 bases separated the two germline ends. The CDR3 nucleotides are TGTGCCAGCAGCTTAGCTAATGGTTTCCAAGAGACCCAGTACTTC. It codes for CASSLANGFQETQYF.

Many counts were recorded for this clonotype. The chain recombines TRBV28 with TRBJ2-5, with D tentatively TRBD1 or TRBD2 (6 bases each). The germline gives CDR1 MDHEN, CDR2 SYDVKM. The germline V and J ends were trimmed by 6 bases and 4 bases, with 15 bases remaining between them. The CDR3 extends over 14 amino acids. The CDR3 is CASSTPGGGETQYF. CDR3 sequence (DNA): TGTGCCAGCAGCACACCCGGAGGGGGAGAGACCCAGTACTTC.

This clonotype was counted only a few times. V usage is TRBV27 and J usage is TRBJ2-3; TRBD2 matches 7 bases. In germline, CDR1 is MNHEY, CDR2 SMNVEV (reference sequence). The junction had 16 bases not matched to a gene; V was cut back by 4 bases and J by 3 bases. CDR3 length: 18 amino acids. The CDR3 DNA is TGTGCCAGCAGTTGGGAGGGCCCGCTAGCGGCCCTTACAGATACGCAGTATTTT. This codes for CASSWEGPLAALTDTQYF.

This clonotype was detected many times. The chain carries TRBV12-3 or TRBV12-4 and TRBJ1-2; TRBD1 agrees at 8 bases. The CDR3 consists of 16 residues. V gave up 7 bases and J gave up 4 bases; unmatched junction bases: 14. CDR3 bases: TGTGCCAGCACCTCCTCCCGGACAGGGAGAGGCTATGGCTACACCTTC. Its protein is CASTSSRTGRGYGYTF.

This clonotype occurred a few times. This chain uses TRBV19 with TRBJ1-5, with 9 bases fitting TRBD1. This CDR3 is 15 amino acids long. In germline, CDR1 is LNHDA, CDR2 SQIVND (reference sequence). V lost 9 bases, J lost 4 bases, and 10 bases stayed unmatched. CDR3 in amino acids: CASNVGQGPNQPQHF. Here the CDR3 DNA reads TGTGCCAGCAACGTCGGACAGGGGCCTAATCAGCCCCAGCATTTT. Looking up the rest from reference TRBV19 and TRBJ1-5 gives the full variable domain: DGGITQSPKYLFRKEGQNVTLSCEQNLNHDAMYWYRQDPGQGLRLIYYSQIVNDFQKGDIAEGYSVSREKKESFPLTVTSAQKNPTAFYLCASNVGQGPNQPQHFGDGTRLSIL.

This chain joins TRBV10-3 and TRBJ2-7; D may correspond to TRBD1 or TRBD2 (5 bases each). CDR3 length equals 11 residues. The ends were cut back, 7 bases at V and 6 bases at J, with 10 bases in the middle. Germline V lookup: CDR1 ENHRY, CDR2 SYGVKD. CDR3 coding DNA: TGTGCCATCAAAGGGGCGGGCGAGCAGTACTTC. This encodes CAIKGAGEQYF.

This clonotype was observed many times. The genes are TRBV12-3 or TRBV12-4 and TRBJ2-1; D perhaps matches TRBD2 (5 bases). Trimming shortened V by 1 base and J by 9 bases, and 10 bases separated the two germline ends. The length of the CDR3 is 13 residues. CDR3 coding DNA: TGTGCCAGCAGTTTAGGAGGGCCGGGTGAGCAGTTCTTC. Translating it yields CASSLGGPGEQFF.

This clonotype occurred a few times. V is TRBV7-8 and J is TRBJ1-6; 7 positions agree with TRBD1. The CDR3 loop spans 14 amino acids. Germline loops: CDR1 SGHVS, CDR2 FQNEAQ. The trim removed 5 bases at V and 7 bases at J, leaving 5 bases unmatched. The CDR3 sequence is CASSLGQENSPLHF. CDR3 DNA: TGTGCCAGCAGCCTCGGACAGGAGAATTCACCCCTCCACTTT.

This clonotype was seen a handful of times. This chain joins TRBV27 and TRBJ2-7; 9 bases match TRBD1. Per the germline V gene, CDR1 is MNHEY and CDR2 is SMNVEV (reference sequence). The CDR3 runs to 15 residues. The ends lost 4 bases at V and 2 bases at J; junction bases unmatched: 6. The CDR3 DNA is TGTGCCAGCAGTTCAAGGACAGGGGTTCCCTACGAGCAGTACTTC. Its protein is CASSSRTGVPYEQYF.

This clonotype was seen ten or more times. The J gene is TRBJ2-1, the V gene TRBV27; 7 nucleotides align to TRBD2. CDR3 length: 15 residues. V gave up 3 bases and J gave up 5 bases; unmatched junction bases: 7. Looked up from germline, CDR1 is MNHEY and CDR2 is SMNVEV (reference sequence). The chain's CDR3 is CASSFGTTPDNEQFF. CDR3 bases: TGTGCCAGCAGTTTCGGGACTACCCCGGACAATGAGCAGTTCTTC.

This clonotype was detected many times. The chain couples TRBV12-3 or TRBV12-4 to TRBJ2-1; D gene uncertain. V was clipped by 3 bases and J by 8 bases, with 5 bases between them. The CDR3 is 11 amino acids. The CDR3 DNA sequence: TGTGCCAGCAGTTTGATCGATGAGCAGTTCTTC. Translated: CASSLIDEQFF.

The CDR3 region is CASSQEAGVWEQYF. For the CDR3, the DNA is TGCGCCAGCAGCCAAGAAGCGGGAGTATGGGAGCAGTACTTC. The V call is TRBV4-3, the J call TRBJ2-7, with 8 positions matching TRBD2. The CDR3 extends over 14 amino acids. J lost 7 bases, V lost 0 bases, and 5 bases had no gene match. The germline V gene encodes CDR1 LGHNA and CDR2 YSLEER.

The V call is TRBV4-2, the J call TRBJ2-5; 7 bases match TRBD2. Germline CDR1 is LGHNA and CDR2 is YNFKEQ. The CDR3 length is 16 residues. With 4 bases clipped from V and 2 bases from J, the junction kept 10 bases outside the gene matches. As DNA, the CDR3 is TGTGCCAGCAGCCGAGATGGAACTAGCGCGCAAGAGACCCAGTACTTC. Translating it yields CASSRDGTSAQETQYF.

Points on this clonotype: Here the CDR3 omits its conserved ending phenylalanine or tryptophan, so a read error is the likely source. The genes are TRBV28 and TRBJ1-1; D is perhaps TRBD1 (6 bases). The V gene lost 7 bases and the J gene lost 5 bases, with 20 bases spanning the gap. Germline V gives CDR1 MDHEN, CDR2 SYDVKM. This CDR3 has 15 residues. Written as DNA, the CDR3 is TGTGCCAGCACCCCTTTCCGGGGGCAGGGAACTGAAGCTTTCGTT. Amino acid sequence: CASTPFRGQGTEAFV.

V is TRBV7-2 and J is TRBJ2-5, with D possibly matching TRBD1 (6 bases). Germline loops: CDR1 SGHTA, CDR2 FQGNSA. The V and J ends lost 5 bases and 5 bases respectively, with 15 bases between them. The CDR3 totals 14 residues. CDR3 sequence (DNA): TGTGCCAGCAGCCCAAGGGGGTCGGGGGAGACCCAGTACTTC. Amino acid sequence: CASSPRGSGETQYF. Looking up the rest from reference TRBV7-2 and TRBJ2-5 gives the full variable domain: GAGVSQSPSNKVTEKGKDVELRCDPISGHTALYWYRQSLGQGLEFLIYFQGNSAPDKSGLPSDRFSAERTGGSVSTLTIQRTQQEDSAVYLCASSPRGSGETQYFGPGTRLLVL.

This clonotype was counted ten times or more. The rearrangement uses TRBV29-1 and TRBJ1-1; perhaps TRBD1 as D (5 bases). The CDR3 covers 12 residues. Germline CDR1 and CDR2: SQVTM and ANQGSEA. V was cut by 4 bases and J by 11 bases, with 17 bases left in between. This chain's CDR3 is CSVVEGRGEAFF. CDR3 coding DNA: TGCAGCGTTGTGGAGGGGCGGGGGGAGGCTTTCTTT.

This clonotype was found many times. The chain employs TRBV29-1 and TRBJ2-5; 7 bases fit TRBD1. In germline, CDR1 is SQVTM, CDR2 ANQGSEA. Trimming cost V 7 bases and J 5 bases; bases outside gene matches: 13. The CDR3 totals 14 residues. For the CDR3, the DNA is TGCAGCGCCGACCCGCGACAGGGCCAGGAGACCCAGTACTTC. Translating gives CSADPRQGQETQYF. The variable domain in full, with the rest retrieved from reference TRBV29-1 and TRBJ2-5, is SAVISQKPSRDICQRGTSLTIQCQVDSQVTMMFWYRQQPGQSLTLIATANQGSEATYESGFVIDKFPISRPNLTFSTLTVSNMSPEDSSIYLCSADPRQGQETQYFGPGTRLLVL.

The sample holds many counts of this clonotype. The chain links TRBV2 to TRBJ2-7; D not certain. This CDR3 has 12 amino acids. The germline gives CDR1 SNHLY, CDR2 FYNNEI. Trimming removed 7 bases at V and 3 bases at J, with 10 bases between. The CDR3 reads CASKRGSYEQYF. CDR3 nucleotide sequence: TGTGCCAGCAAGCGAGGCAGCTACGAGCAGTACTTC.

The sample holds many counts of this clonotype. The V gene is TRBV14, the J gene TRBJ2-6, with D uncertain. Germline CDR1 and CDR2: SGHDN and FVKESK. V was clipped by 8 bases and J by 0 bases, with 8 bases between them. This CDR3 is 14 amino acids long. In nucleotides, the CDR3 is TGTGCCAGCTCTCGGCGCTCTGGGGCCAACGTCCTGACTTTC. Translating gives CASSRRSGANVLTF. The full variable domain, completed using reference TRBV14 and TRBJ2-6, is EAGVTQFPSHSVIEKGQTVTLRCDPISGHDNLYWYRRVMGKEIKFLLHFVKESKQDESGMPNNRFLAERTGGTYSTLKVQPAELEDSGVYFCASSRRSGANVLTFGAGSRLTVL.